This TCR beta chain was identified in a study of blood T cell repertoires in COVID-19. Study as a whole: Sites in the United States, Italy and Spain provided acute and convalescent COVID-19 samples. T cells, B-cell-depleted T cells, or PBMCs provided the cDNA or gDNA that served as material.

The table came from immunoSEQ multiplex PCR; TCRdb's copy has only in-frame clones and leaves some out. The repertoire holds some 250,000 clones, around 89% seen once, with 0.99% in the top ten. The germline CDR1 and CDR2 sequences are SGHTA and FQGNSA. This CDR3 has 15 amino acids. Between the trimmed V and J ends, which lost 6 bases and 1 base, there was a span of 13 bases. This clone has only one observation. The TCR sequence derives from a woman between 40 and 55 years old who had recovered from COVID-19. The V call is TRBV7-2, the J call TRBJ1-3; TRBD1 is a possible D gene (5 bases). Input material: peripheral blood. The CDR3 sequence: CASSPISGSGNTIYF. CDR3 DNA: TGTGCCAGCAGTCCGATCTCAGGGTCTGGAAACACCATATATTTT.